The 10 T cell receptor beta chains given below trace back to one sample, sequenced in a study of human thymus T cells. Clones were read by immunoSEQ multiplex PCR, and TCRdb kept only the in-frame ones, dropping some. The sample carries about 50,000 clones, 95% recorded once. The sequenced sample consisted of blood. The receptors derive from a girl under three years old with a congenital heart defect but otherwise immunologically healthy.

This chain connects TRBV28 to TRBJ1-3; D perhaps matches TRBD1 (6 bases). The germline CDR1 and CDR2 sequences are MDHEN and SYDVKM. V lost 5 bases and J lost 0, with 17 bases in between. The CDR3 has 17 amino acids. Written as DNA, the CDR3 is TGTGCCAGCAGTCTAGGGGGAGTACAGGGCTCTGGAAACACCATATATTTT. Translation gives CASSLGGVQGSGNTIYF.

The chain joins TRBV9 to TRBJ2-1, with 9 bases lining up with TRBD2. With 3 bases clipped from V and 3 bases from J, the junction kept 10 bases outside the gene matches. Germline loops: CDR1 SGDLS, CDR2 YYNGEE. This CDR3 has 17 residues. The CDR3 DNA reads TGTGCCAGCAGCGGGACGGCTAGCGGGACAGACTACAATGAGCAGTTCTTC. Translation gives CASSGTASGTDYNEQFF.

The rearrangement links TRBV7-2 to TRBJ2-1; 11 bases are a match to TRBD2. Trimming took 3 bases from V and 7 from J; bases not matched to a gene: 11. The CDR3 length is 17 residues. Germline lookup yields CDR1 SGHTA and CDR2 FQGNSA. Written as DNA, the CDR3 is TGTGCCAGCAGCTTTTTGTCCGGGACTAGCGGCCTAAATGAGCAGTTCTTC. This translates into CASSFLSGTSGLNEQFF.

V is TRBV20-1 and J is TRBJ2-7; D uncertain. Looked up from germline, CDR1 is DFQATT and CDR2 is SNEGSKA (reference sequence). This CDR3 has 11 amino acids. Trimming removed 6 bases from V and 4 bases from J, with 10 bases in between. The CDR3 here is CSATTQYEQYF. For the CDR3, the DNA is TGCAGTGCCACGACTCAGTACGAGCAGTACTTC.

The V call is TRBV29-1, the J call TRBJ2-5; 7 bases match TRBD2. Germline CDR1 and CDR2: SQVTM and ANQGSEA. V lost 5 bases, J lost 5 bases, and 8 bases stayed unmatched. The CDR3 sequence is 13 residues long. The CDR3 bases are TGCAGCGTTTGTGCGGGAGATCCGGAGACCCAGTACTTC. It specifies CSVCAGDPETQYF.

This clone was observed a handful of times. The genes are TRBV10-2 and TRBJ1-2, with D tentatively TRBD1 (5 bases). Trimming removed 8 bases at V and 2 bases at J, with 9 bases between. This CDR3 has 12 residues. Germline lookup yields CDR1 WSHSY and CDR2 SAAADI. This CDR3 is CASGEGNYGYTF. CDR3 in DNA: TGCGCCAGCGGGGAGGGGAACTATGGCTACACCTTC.

The CDR3 loop reads CASRRLYHREGGANVLTF. In nucleotides, the CDR3 is TGTGCCAGCAGACGCCTCTACCACAGGGAGGGTGGGGCCAACGTCCTGACTTTC. The chain is built from TRBV28 and TRBJ2-6; weak D call: TRBD2 (7 bases). V was cut by 6 bases and J by 3 bases, with 21 bases left in between. This CDR3 is built from 18 residues. CDR1 is MDHEN, CDR2 SYDVKM, per germline.

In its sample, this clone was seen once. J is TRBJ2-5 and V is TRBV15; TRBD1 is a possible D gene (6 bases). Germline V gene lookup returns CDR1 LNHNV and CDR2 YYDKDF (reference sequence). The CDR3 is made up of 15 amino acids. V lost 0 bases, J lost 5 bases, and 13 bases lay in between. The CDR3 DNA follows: TGTGCCACCAGCAGAGATAGAGCAGGGGTTGAGACCCAGTACTTC. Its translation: CATSRDRAGVETQYF.

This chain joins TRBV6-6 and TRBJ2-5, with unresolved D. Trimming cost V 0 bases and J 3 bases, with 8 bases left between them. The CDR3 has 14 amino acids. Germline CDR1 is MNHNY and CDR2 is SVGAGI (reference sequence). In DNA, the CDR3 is TGTGCCAGCAGTTACTCGTCAGGAAAAGAGACCCAGTACTTC. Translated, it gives CASSYSSGKETQYF.

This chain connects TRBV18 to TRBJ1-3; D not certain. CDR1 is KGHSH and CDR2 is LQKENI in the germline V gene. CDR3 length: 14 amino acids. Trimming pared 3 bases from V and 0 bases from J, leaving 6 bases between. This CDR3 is CASSPAVSGNTIYF. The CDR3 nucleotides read TGTGCCAGCTCACCGGCGGTCTCTGGAAACACCATATATTTT.